Below, one T cell receptor beta chain is given with its context. Its antigen is not known. Germline CDR1 MNHEY, CDR2 SVGAGI. The V gene end was trimmed by 7 bases and the J gene end by 5 bases; junction bases not matched to a gene: 10. The CDR3 is 14 amino acids. Clones were read by immunoSEQ multiplex PCR, and TCRdb kept only the in-frame ones, dropping some. The sample gives approximately 90,000 clones, more than 70% of which show up once; roughly 15% is in the top ten. The data stem from a study of Ad26.COV2.S vaccination and SARS-CoV-2 variants. Notes on the study in general: Those who received vaccine or placebo ended up with similar non-spike TCR breadth. The TCR-based breadth and depth measures might underestimate overall T cell responses. Vaccine recipients had higher spike-specific TCR breadth than placebo recipients.

Sequenced material: peripheral blood, taken after recovery from COVID-19. The sequence was collected from a human donor who had recovered from COVID-19. The V call is TRBV6-5, the J call TRBJ2-7; 8 bases match TRBD2. The CDR3 bases are TGTGCCAGCAATGCCGGGGGGGGTTTAAACGAGCAGTACTTC. This translates into CASNAGGGLNEQYF.